What follows describes a single T cell receptor (beta chain). The antigen remains undetermined. Unique molecular identifiers were carried by the TCR beta cDNA libraries. Between roughly 0.9 and 11 million T cells gave rise to 450,000 to 650,000 cDNA molecules. One entry per CDR3 protein, called by TCRdb with MiXCR from the PCR reads. This table has hundreds of thousands of distinct CDR3 sequences, around 40% appearing once. This entry comes from a study of post-analysis software for immune sequencing data. Study details: The courses of disease that were included comprised relapsing-remitting, secondary progressive and progressive-relapsing multiple sclerosis. General study results and limits: Compared with controls, patients showed significantly lower normalized Chao1 diversity. Five TRBV segments appeared more often in patients than in controls, and TRBV5-6, TRBV5-1 and TRBV20-1 were among these.

Germline V gene lookup returns CDR1 ENHRY and CDR2 SYGVKD. Trimming took off 2 bases at V and 2 bases at J, with 13 bases between the two ends. The length of the CDR3 is 15 residues. The TCR was taken from a girl between 10 and 17 years old with multiple sclerosis. V is TRBV10-3 and J is TRBJ2-7; perhaps D is TRBD1 or TRBD2 (5 bases each). The material sequenced was blood. The CDR3 DNA follows: TGTGCCATCAGTGAGCCTACCTGGGGGACCTACGAGCAGTACTTC. The encoded protein is CAISEPTWGTYEQYF.